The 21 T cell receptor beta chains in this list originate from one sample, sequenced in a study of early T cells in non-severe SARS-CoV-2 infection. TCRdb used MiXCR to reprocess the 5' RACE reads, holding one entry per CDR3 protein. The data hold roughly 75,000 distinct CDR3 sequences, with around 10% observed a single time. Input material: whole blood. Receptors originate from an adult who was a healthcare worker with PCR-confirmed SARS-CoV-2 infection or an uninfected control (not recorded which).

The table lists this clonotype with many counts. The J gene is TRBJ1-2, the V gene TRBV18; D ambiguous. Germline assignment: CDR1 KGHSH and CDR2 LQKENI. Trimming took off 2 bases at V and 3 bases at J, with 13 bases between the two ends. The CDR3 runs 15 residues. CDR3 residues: CASSPRAQHDYGYTF. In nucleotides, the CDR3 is TGTGCCAGCTCACCAAGGGCCCAGCACGACTATGGCTACACCTTC.

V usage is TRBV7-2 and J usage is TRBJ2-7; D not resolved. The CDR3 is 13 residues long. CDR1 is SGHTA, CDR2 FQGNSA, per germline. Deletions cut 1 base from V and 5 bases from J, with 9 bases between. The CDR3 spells CASSLEGNHEQYF. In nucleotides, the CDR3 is TGTGCCAGCAGCTTAGAAGGCAACCACGAGCAGTACTTC.

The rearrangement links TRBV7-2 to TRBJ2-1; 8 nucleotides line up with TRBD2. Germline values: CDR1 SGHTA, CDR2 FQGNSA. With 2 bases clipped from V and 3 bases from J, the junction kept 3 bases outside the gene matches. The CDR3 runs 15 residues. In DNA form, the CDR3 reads TGTGCCAGCAGCTTAACGCGGGGGGACTACAATGAGCAGTTCTTC. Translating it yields CASSLTRGDYNEQFF.

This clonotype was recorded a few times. CDR3 region: CASSSRGTEAFF. As DNA, the CDR3 is TGTGCCAGCAGCTCGCGTGGCACTGAAGCTTTCTTT. The chain links TRBV7-9 to TRBJ1-1; D is ambiguous. This CDR3 spans 12 amino acids. Trimming removed 4 bases at V and 4 bases at J, with 7 bases between. CDR1 is SEHNR and CDR2 is FQNEAQ in the germline V gene (reference sequence).

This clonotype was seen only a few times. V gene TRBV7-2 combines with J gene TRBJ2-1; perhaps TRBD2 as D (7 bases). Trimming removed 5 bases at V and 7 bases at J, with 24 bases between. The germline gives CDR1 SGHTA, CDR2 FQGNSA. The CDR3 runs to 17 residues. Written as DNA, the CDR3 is TGTGCCAGCAGCACCCAACGGGGGCGGGGGCCCTCGAATGAGCAGTTCTTC. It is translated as CASSTQRGRGPSNEQFF.

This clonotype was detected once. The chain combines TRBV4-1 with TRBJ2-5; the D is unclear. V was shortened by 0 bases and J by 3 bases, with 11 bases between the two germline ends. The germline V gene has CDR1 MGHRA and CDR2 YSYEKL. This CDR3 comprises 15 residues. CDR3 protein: CASSQDLRQEETQYF. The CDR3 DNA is TGCGCCAGCAGCCAAGATCTTCGCCAGGAAGAGACCCAGTACTTC.

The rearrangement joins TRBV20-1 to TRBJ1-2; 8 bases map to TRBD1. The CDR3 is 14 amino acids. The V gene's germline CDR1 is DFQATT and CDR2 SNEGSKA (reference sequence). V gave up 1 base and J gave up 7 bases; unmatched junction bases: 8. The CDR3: CSARAPGQAFGYTF. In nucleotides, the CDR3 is TGCAGTGCTAGAGCCCCGGGACAGGCCTTTGGCTACACCTTC.

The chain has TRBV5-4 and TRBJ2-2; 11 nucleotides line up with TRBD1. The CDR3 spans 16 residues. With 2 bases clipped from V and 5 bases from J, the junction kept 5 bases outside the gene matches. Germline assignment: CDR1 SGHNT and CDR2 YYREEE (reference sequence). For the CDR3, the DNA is TGTGCCAGCAGCTTAGGACAGGGGGCGGGTACCGGGGAGCTGTTTTTT. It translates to CASSLGQGAGTGELFF.

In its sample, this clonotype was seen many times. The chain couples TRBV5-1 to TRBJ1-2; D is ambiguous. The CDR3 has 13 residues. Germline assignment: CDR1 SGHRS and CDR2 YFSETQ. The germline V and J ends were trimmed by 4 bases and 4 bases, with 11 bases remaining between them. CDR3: CASSGQVTYGYTF. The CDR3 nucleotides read TGCGCCAGCAGCGGCCAGGTTACCTATGGCTACACCTTC.

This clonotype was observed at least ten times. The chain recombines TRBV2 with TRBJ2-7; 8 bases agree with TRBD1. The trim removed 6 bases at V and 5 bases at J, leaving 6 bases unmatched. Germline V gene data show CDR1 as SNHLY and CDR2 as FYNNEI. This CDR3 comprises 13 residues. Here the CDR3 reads CASRGPDRDEQYF. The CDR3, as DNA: TGTGCCAGCAGGGGCCCGGACAGGGACGAGCAGTACTTC.

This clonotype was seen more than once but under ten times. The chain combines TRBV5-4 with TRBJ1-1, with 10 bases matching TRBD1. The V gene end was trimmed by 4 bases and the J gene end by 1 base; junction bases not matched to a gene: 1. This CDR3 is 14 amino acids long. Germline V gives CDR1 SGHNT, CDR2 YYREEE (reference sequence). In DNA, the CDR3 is TGTGCCAGCAGCCGACAGGGGGCGAACACTGAAGCTTTCTTT. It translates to CASSRQGANTEAFF. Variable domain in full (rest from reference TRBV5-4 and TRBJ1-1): ETGVTQSPTHLIKTRGQQVTLRCSSQSGHNTVSWYQQALGQGPQFIFQYYREEENGRGNFPPRFSGLQFPNYSSELNVNALELDDSALYLCASSRQGANTEAFFGQGTRLTVV.

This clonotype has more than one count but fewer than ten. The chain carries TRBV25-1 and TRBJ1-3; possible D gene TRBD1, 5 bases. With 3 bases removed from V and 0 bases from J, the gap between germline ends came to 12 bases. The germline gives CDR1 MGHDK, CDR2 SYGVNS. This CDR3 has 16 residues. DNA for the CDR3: TGTGCCAGCAGTGACCCAGGGTCCTTCTCTGGAAACACCATATATTTT. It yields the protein CASSDPGSFSGNTIYF.

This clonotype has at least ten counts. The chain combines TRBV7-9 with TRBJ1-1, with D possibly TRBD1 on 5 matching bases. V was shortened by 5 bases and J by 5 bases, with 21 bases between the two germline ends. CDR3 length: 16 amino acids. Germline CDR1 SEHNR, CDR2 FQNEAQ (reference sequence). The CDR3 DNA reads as TGTGCCAGCAGCGCCCTAGCACAGGTAGGGCGGACTGAAGCTTTCTTT. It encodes CASSALAQVGRTEAFF.

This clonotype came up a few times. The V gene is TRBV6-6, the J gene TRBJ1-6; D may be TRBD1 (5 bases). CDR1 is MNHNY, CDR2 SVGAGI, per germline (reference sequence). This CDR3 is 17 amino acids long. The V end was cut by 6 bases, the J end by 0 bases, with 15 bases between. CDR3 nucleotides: TGTGCCAGCAGCCCCAAGGGGCGGAGCTCCTATAATTCACCCCTCCACTTT. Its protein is CASSPKGRSSYNSPLHF.

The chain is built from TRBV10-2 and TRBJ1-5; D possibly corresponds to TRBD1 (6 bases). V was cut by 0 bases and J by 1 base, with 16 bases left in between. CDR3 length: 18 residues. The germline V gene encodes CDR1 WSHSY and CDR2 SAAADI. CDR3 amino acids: CASSESPRGGISNQPQHF. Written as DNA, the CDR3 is TGCGCCAGCAGTGAGTCGCCCAGGGGAGGGATCAGCAATCAGCCCCAGCATTTT.

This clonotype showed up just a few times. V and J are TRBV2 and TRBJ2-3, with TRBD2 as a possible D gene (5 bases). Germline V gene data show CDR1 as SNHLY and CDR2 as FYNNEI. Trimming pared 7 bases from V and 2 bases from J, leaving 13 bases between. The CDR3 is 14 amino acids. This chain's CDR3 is CASTAGDPTDTQYF. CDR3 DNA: TGTGCCAGCACCGCGGGTGACCCCACAGATACGCAGTATTTT. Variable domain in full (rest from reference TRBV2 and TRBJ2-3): EPEVTQTPSHQVTQMGQEVILRCVPISNHLYFYWYRQILGQKVEFLVSFYNNEISEKSEIFDDQFSVERPDGSNFTLKIRSTKLEDSAMYFCASTAGDPTDTQYFGPGTRLTVL.

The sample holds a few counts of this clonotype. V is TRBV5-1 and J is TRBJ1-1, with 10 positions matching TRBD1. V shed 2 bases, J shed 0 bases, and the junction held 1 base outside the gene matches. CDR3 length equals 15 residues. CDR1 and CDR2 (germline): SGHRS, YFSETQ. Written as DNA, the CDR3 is TGCGCCAGCAGCTTTGGGACAGGGGTGAACACTGAAGCTTTCTTT. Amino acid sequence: CASSFGTGVNTEAFF.

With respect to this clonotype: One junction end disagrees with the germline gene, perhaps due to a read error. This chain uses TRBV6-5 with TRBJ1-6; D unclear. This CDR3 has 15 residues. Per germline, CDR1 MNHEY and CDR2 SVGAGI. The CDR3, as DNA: TGTGCCAGCAGCCAGGTCGCAGCGAATAATTCACCCCTCAACTTT. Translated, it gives CASSQVAANNSPLNF.

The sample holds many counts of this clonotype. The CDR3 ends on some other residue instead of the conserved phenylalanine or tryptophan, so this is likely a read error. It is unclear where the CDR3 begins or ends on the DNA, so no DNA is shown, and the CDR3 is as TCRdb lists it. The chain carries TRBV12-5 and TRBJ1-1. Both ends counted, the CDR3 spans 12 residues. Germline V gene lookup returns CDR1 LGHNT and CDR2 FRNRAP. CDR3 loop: CASGLDGRRFGL.

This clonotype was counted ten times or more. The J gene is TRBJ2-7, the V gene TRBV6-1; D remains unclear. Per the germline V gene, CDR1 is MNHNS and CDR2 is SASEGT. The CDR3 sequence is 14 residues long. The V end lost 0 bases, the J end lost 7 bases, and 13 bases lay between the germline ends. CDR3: CASSEAWRTEEQYF. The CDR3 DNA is TGTGCCAGCAGTGAAGCGTGGCGGACGGAAGAGCAGTACTTC.

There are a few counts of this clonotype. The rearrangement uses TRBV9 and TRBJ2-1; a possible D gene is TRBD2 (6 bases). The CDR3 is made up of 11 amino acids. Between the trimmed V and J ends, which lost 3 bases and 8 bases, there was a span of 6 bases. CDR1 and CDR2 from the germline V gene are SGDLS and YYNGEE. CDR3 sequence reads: CASSGGDEQFF. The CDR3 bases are TGTGCCAGCAGCGGGGGGGATGAGCAGTTCTTC. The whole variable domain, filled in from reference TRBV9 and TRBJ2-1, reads DSGVTQTPKHLITATGQRVTLRCSPRSGDLSVYWYQQSLDQGLQFLIQYYNGEERAKGNILERFSAQQFPDLHSELNLSSLELGDSALYFCASSGGDEQFFGPGTRLTVL.